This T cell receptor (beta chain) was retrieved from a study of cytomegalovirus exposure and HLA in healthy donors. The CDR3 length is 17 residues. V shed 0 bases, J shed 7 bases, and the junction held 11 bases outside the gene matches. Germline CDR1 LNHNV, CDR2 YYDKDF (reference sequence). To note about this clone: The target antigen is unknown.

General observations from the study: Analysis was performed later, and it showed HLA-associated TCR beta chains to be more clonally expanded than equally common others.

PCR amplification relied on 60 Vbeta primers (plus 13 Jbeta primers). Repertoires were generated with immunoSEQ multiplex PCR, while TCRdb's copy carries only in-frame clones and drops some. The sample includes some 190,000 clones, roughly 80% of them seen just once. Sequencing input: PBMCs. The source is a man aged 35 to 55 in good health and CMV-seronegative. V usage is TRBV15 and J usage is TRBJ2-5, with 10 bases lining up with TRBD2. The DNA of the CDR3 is TGTGCCACCAGCAGAGATGTGACTAGCGGGCCGCGGGGGACCCAGTACTTC. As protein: CATSRDVTSGPRGTQYF.